These T cell receptor beta chains were read from a single sample in a study of immune cell composition in non-small cell lung cancer. Only in-frame clones appear in the TCRdb table, and some are missing; sequencing was by immunoSEQ multiplex PCR. The sample has thousands of clones; 70% to 75% are singletons. This same sample was also part of a study on CD4 T cells in lung cancer.

The specimen sequenced was lung tumor tissue. These receptors were taken from a human donor with non-small cell lung cancer. The CDR3 runs from the conserved cysteine through the conserved F or W. The order of the fields is V gene, clone size, J gene, D gene, CDR3 DNA, CDR3 protein. D genes are given only for firm matches. The listing skips clone size in some rows; elsewhere it reads once, few, many or a size class.

V gene: TRBV5-1; clone size: .; J gene: TRBJ2-2; D gene: .; CDR3 DNA: TGCGCCAGCAGGGCGACAAACACCGGGGAGCTGTTTTTT; CDR3 protein: CASRATNTGELFF
V gene: TRBV5-4; clone size: few; J gene: TRBJ2-2; D gene: TRBD2; CDR3 DNA: TGTGCCAGCAGGAGGACTAGCCAAGGCGGGGAGCTGTTTTTT; CDR3 protein: CASRRTSQGGELFF
V gene: TRBV9; clone size: few; J gene: TRBJ2-2; D gene: TRBD1; CDR3 DNA: TGTGCCAGCAGCGTTAGAGGGGGCGTCGACACCGGGGAGCTGTTTTTT; CDR3 protein: CASSVRGGVDTGELFF
V gene: TRBV9; clone size: few; J gene: TRBJ1-1; D gene: .; CDR3 DNA: TGTGCCAGCAGCTCAGTTCCCGGGACAGAAGCTTTCTTT; CDR3 protein: CASSSVPGTEAFF
V gene: TRBV7-6; clone size: .; J gene: TRBJ2-5; D gene: TRBD1; CDR3 DNA: TGTGCCAGCAGCTTTCCTAGAGAGGGACAGGGGGAAGAGACCCAGTACTTC; CDR3 protein: CASSFPREGQGEETQYF
V gene: TRBV5-1; clone size: .; J gene: TRBJ2-1; D gene: TRBD2; CDR3 DNA: TGCGCCAGCAGCTTGCTTGGACTAGCGGGAGTAGCAGGGGAGCAGTTCTTC; CDR3 protein: CASSLLGLAGVAGEQFF
V gene: TRBV10-1; clone size: few; J gene: TRBJ1-1; D gene: .; CDR3 DNA: TGCGCCAGCAGTGAGTCGGGTACAGGAGCTTTCTTT; CDR3 protein: CASSESGTGAFF
V gene: TRBV5-6; clone size: .; J gene: TRBJ2-2; D gene: TRBD1; CDR3 DNA: TGTGCCAGCAGCTGGGGACAGGGGGCAAGCACCGGGGAGCTGTTTTTT; CDR3 protein: CASSWGQGASTGELFF
V gene: TRBV5-8; clone size: .; J gene: TRBJ1-2; D gene: .; CDR3 DNA: TGTGCCAGCAGCCCAGGCGGGGGACGGAACTACTATGGCTACACCTTC; CDR3 protein: CASSPGGGRNYYGYTF
V gene: TRBV19; clone size: once; J gene: TRBJ2-1; D gene: TRBD2; CDR3 DNA: TGTGCCAGTAGCGGACTAGCGGGCGAAGAGCAGTTCTTC; CDR3 protein: CASSGLAGEEQFF